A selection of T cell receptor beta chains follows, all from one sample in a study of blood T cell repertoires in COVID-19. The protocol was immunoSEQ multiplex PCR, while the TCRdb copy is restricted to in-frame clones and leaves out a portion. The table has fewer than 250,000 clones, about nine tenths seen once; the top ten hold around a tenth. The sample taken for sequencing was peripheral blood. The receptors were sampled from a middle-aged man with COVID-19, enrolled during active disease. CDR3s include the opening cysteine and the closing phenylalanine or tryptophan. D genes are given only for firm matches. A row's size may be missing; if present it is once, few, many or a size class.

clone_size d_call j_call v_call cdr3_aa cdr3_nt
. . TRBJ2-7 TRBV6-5 CASAGRPAYEQYF TGTGCCAGCGCAGGTAGGCCAGCCTACGAGCAGTACTTC
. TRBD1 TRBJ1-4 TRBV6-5 CASSRQGGEKLFF TGTGCCAGCAGTCGACAGGGAGGTGAAAAACTGTTTTTT
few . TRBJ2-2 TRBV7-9 CASSWGRLLRGELFF TGTGCCAGCAGCTGGGGCCGCCTCTTAAGAGGGGAGCTGTTTTTT
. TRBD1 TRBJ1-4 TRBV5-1 CASSSGLQGATNEKLFF TGCGCCAGCAGCTCGGGATTACAGGGGGCAACTAATGAAAAACTGTTTTTT
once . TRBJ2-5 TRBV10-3 CAIRDSRDTQETQYF TGTGCCATCAGAGATTCCCGGGACACTCAAGAGACCCAGTACTTC
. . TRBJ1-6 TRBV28 CASSPGQFVSPLHF TGTGCCAGCAGTCCCGGACAGTTCGTTTCACCCCTCCACTTT
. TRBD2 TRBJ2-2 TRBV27 CASTRTGGPVTGELFF TGTGCCAGCACTAGGACGGGAGGGCCGGTCACCGGGGAGCTGTTTTTT
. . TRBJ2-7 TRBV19 CASSTSWKQSYEQYF TGTGCCAGTAGCACCTCGTGGAAACAGTCCTACGAGCAGTACTTC
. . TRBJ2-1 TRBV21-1 CASSNRLAGRRVYNEQFF TGTGCCAGCAGCAACCGACTAGCGGGCCGCCGGGTCTACAATGAGCAGTTCTTC
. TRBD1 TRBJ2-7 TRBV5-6 CASSLEQGVNYEQYF TGTGCCAGCAGCTTGGAACAGGGGGTTAACTACGAGCAGTACTTC
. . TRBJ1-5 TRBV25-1 CASSAGGNQPQHF TGTGCCAGCAGCGCAGGGGGCAATCAGCCCCAGCATTTT
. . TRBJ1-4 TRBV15 CATSRDTGGGEKLFF TGTGCCACCAGCAGAGATACGGGGGGAGGCGAAAAACTGTTTTTT
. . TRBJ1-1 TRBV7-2 CASSRDNRGTEAFF TGTGCCAGCAGCCGCGACAATCGGGGTACTGAAGCTTTCTTT
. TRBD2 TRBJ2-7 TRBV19 CASSAGLAAYEQYF TGTGCCAGTAGTGCCGGACTAGCTGCGTACGAGCAGTACTTC
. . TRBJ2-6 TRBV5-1 CASSLEGHLYSGANVLTF TGCGCCAGCAGCTTGGAGGGACACCTATACTCTGGGGCCAACGTCCTGACTTTC
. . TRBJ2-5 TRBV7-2 CASSLQETQYF TGTGCCAGCAGTCTTCAAGAGACCCAGTACTTC
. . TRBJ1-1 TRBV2 CASSGRTEAFF TGTGCCAGCTCAGGGCGGACTGAAGCTTTCTTT
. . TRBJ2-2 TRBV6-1 CASSEVGGTSTGELFF TGTGCCAGCAGTGAAGTTGGGGGGACTTCCACCGGGGAGCTGTTTTTT
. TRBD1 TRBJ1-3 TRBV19 CASSIDGTESTIYF TGTGCCAGTAGTATAGATGGGACAGAAAGCACCATATATTTT
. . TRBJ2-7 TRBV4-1 CASSQQEDYEQYF TGCGCCAGCAGCCAACAGGAAGACTACGAGCAGTACTTC
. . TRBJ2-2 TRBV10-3 CAILAGVAKDTGELFF TGTGCCATCTTAGCCGGAGTAGCTAAGGACACCGGGGAGCTGTTTTTT
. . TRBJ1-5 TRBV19 CASSATGSRNQPQHF TGTGCCAGTAGTGCCACAGGTTCACGCAATCAGCCCCAGCATTTT
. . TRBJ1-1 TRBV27 CASRPGPSWDTEAFF TGTGCCAGCAGACCAGGGCCCAGCTGGGACACTGAAGCTTTCTTT
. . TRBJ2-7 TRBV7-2 CASSLVAREAEQYF TGTGCCAGCAGCTTAGTGGCCAGGGAGGCCGAGCAGTACTTC
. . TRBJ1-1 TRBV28 CASSLKPRGTEAFF TGTGCCAGCAGTTTAAAGCCACGGGGCACTGAAGCTTTCTTT
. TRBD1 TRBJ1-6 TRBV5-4 CASSPSLDRGNSPLHF TGTGCCAGCAGCCCCTCCCTGGACAGGGGGAATTCACCCCTCCACTTT
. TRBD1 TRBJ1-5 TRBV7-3 CASSPDRGRGNQPQHF TGTGCCAGCAGCCCAGACAGGGGACGGGGTAATCAGCCCCAGCATTTT
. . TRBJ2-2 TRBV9 CASSAQTGELFF TGTGCCAGCAGCGCACAAACCGGGGAGCTGTTTTTT
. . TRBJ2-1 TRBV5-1 CASSLVQGGNNEQFF TGCGCCAGCAGCTTGGTACAGGGCGGAAACAATGAGCAGTTCTTC
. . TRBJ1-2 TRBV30 CAWSVGQDYGYTF TGTGCCTGGAGTGTGGGCCAGGACTATGGCTACACCTTC
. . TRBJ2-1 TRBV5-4 CASSAGPWDNEQFF TGTGCCAGCAGCGCGGGACCGTGGGACAATGAGCAGTTCTTC
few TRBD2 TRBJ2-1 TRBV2 CASTTSGSYNEQFF TGTGCCAGCACGACTAGCGGGAGCTACAATGAGCAGTTCTTC
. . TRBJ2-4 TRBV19 CASSIGELAGNIQYF TGTGCCAGTAGTATAGGGGAGCTAGCCGGAAACATTCAGTACTTC
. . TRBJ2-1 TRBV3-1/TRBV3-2 CASSQDMQEALNEQFF TGTGCCAGCAGCCAAGATATGCAGGAGGCTCTCAATGAGCAGTTCTTC
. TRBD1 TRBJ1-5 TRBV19 CASSGTGGNQPQHF TGTGCCAGTAGCGGGACAGGGGGCAATCAGCCCCAGCATTTT
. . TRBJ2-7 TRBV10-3 CAISATGTLDSSEQYF TGTGCCATCAGTGCGACCGGGACACTGGATTCGAGTGAGCAGTACTTC
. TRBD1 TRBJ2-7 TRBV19 CAKDRGYEQYF TGTGCCAAAGACAGGGGGTACGAGCAGTACTTC
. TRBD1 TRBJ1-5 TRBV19 CASSIDRGQGRNQPQHF TGTGCCAGTAGTATAGATAGGGGACAGGGTCGCAATCAGCCCCAGCATTTT
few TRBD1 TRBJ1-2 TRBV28 CASSLSRQGGKGYGYTF TGTGCCAGCAGTTTATCCCGACAGGGGGGAAAGGGGTATGGCTACACCTTC
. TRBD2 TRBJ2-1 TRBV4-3 CASSQDNSGSYNEQFF TGCGCCAGCAGCCAAGATAATAGCGGGTCGTACAATGAGCAGTTCTTC
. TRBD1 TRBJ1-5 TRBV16 CASSQYTDRGNRGNQPQHF TGTGCCAGCAGCCAATATACTGACAGGGGGAATCGGGGCAATCAGCCCCAGCATTTT
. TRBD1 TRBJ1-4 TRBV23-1 CASPRQGNEKLFF TGCGCCAGCCCCCGACAGGGTAATGAAAAACTGTTTTTT
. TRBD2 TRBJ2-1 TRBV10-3 CAISAGTRVYNEQFF TGTGCCATCAGTGCAGGGACTAGGGTATACAATGAGCAGTTCTTC
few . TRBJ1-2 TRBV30 CAWSSAGNGYTF TGTGCCTGGAGTAGCGCAGGGAATGGCTACACCTTC
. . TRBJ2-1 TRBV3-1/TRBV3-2 CASSQDTAASFF TGTGCCAGCAGCCAAGATACAGCTGCTTCGTTCTTC
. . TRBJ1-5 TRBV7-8 CASSFSLESNQPQHF TGTGCCAGCAGTTTTAGCTTGGAGAGCAATCAGCCCCAGCATTTT
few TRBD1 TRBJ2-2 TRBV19 CASSRLDRGTNTGELFF TGTGCCAGTAGTAGGCTGGACAGGGGGACGAACACCGGGGAGCTGTTTTTT
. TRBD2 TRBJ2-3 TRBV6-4 CASSDSATSGGGTDTQYF TGTGCCAGCAGTGACTCGGCGACTAGCGGGGGCGGCACAGATACGCAGTATTTT
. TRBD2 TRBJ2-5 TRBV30 CAWSVGGDETQYF TGTGCCTGGAGTGTGGGAGGGGATGAGACCCAGTACTTC
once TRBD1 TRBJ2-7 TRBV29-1 CSVVGGGQGTYEQYF TGCAGCGTTGTGGGGGGAGGACAGGGCACCTACGAGCAGTACTTC
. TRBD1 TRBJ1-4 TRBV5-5 CASSRAGQENEKLFF TGTGCCAGCAGCCGCGCAGGACAGGAGAATGAAAAACTGTTTTTT
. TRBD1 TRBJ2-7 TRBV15 CATSNLFDRESSYEQYF TGTGCCACCAGCAACCTCTTCGACAGGGAGAGCTCCTACGAGCAGTACTTC
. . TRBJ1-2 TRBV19 CASSIDGGRYGYTF TGTGCCAGTAGTATAGACGGGGGACGCTATGGCTACACCTTC
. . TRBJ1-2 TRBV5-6 CASSLGLYGYTF TGTGCCAGCAGCTTGGGTCTCTATGGCTACACCTTC
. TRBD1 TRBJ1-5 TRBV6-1 CASSERGTGNQPQHF TGTGCCAGCAGTGAAAGGGGGACAGGCAATCAGCCCCAGCATTTT